This T cell receptor (beta chain) was identified during a study of PD-L1 blockade in urothelial cancer. Points from the study as a whole: At the 3-week point, tumor-associated blood clones expanded more in durable-benefit patients.

The table came from immunoSEQ multiplex PCR; TCRdb's copy has only in-frame clones and leaves some out. This table has under 25,000 clones, approximately 81% appearing once. Per germline, CDR1 ENHRY and CDR2 SYGVKD. The CDR3 has 13 residues. The V end was cut by 6 bases, the J end by 7 bases, with 13 bases between. Stated time point: peripheral blood 6 weeks after treatment start. Patients suffered from locally advanced or metastatic urothelial carcinoma. Between 1 and 8 samples per patient were obtained, pretreatment and on-treatment. This clone was seen a handful of times. Its antigen is undetermined.

The receptor comes from a man aged 65 to 85 with urothelial cancer. The source material was PBMCs, sampled around atezolizumab (anti-PD-L1) treatment. The chain uses TRBV10-3 and TRBJ2-1; maybe TRBD2 (7 bases). CDR3 region: CAIRGGRKNEQFF. DNA for the CDR3: TGTGCCATCAGGGGGGGGCGCAAGAATGAGCAGTTCTTC.